The source of this T cell receptor (beta chain) is a study of CD8 T cells in ankylosing spondylitis. Whole-study results and caveats: Earlier studies detected some motif variants in reactive arthritis synovial fluid and blood. It appeared that ankylosing spondylitis blood was characterized by a TCR beta motif of eight highly homologous variants.

CDR3 size: 15 residues. Germline CDR1 DFQATT, CDR2 SNEGSKA (reference sequence). Trimming removed 1 base from V and 7 bases from J; junction bases left unmatched: 3. This clonotype occurred many times. The antigen is unknown. In making TCR beta libraries, quantitative 5'-RACE with molecular barcodes was used. TCRdb redid the calling of the 5' RACE reads with MiXCR, one entry per CDR3 protein. Altogether roughly 200,000 distinct CDR3 sequences are present, around 25% being singletons, with the ten largest covering roughly 6.7%. The sequence came from a male donor with ankylosing spondylitis or in good health (not recorded which). The sequenced sample was blood, either unsorted or a sorted T cell fraction (not recorded which). The chain joins TRBV20-1 to TRBJ1-6; 11 bases map to TRBD1. The CDR3 DNA is TGCAGTGCTAGAGGGGGACAGGGGGACAATTCACCCCTCCACTTT. It codes for CSARGGQGDNSPLHF.